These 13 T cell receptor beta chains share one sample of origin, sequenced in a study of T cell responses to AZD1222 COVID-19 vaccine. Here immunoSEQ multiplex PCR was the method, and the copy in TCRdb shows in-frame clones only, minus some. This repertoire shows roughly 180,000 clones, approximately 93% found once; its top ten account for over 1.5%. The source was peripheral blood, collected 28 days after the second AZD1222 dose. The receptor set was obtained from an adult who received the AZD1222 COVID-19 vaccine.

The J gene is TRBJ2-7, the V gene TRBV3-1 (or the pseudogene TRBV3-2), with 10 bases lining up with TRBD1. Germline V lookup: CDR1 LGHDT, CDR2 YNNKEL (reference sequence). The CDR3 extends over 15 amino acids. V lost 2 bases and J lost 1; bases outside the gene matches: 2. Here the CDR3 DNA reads TGTGCCAGCAGCCAACCGGACAGGGGGTCCTACGAGCAGTACTTC. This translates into CASSQPDRGSYEQYF.

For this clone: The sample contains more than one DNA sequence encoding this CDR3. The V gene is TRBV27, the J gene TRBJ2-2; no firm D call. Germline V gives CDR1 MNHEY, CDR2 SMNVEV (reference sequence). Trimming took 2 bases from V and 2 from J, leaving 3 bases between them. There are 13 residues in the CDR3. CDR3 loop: CASSLTNTGELFF. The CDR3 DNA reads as TGTGCCAGCAGTTTAACTAACACCGGGGAGCTGTTTTTT.

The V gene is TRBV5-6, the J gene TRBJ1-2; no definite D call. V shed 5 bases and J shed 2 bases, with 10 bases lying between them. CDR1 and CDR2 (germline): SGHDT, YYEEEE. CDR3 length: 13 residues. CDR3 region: CASRPGWNYGYTF. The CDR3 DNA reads TGTGCCAGCAGACCCGGGTGGAACTATGGCTACACCTTC.

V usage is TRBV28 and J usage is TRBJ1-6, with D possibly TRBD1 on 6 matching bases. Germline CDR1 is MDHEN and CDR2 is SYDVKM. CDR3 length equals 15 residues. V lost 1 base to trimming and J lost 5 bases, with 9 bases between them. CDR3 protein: CASSLSRGDNSPLHF. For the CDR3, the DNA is TGTGCCAGCAGTTTATCGAGGGGGGATAATTCACCCCTCCACTTT.

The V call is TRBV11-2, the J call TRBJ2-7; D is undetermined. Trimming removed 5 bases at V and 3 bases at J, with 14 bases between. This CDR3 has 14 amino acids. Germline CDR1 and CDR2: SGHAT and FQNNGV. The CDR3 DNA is TGTGCCAGCAGCCCCATGATAGGCCACTACGAGCAGTACTTC. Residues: CASSPMIGHYEQYF.

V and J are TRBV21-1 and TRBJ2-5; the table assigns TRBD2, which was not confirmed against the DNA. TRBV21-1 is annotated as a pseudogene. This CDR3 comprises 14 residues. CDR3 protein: CASSDSGSVETQYF. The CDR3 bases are TGTGCCAGCAGCGACTCCGGGTCCGTGGAGACCCAGTACTTC.

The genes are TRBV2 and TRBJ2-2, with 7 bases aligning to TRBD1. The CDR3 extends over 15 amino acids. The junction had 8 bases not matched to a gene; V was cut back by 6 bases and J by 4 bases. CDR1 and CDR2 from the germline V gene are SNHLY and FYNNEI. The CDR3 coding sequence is TGTGCCAGCAGGGGGACAGAAAGTACCACCGGGGAGCTGTTTTTT. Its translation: CASRGTESTTGELFF.

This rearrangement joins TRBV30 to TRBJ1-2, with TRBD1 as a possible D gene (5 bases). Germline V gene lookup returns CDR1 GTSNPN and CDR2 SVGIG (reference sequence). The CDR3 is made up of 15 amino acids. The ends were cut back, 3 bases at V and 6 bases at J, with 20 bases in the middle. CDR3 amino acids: CAWRDHGAEGHGYTF. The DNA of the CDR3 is TGTGCCTGGAGGGATCATGGAGCGGAGGGGCATGGCTACACCTTC.

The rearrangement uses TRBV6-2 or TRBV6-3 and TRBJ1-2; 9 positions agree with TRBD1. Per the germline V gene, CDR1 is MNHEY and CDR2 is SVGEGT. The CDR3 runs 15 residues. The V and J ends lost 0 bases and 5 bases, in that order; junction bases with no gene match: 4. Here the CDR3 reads CASSYSPGTGYGYTF. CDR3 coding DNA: TGTGCCAGCAGTTACTCTCCTGGGACAGGGTATGGCTACACCTTC.

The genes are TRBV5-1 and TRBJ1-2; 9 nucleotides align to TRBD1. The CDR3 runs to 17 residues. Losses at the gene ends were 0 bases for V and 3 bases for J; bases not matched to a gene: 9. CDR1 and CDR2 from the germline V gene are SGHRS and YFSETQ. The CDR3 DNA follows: TGCGCCAGCAGCTTGGCCCTACCGGGACAGGGATACTATGGCTACACCTTC. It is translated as CASSLALPGQGYYGYTF.

CDR3 sequence: CASSYLRAGGYNEQFF. The CDR3 nucleotides are TGTGCCAGCAGCTACCTCAGGGCGGGGGGGTACAATGAGCAGTTCTTC. The chain joins TRBV7-2 to TRBJ2-1, with TRBD2 matching over 9 bases. The CDR3 sequence is 16 residues long. V shed 4 bases and J 4 bases; nucleotides not matched to a gene: 8. In germline, CDR1 is SGHTA, CDR2 FQGNSA.

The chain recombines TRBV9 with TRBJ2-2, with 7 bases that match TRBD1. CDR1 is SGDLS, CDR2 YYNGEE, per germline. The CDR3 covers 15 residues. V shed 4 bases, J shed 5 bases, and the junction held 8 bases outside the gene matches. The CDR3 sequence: CASSTRQGQTGELFF. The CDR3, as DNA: TGTGCCAGCAGCACGAGACAGGGTCAAACCGGGGAGCTGTTTTTT.

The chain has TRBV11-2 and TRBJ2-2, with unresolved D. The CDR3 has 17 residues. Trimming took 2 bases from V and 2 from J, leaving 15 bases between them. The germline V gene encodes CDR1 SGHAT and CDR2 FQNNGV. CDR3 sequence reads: CASSLKGSPPNTGELFF. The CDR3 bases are TGTGCCAGCAGCTTAAAGGGTTCCCCACCAAACACCGGGGAGCTGTTTTTT.